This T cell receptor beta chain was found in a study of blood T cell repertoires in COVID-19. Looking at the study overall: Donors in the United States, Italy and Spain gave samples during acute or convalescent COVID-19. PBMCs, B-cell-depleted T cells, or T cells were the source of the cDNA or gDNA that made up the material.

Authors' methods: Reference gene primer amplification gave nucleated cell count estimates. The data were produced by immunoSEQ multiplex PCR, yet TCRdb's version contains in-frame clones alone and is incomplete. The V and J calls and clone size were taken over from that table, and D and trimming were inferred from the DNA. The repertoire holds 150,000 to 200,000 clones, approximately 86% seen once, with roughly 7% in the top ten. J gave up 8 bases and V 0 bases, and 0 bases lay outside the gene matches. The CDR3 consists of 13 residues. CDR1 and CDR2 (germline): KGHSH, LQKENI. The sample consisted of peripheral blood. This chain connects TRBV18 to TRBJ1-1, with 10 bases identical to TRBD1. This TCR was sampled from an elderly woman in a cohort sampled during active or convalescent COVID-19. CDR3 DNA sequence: TGTGCCAGCTCACCACCGGGACAGGGGGAAGCTTTCTTT. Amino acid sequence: CASSPPGQGEAFF.